This T cell receptor (beta chain) is from a study of PD-1 blockade in classical Hodgkin lymphoma (dated by TCRdb to the early 2020s). Turning to the overall study: Nivolumab dosing was 3 mg/kg intravenously every 2 weeks, continuing until either disease progression or unacceptable toxicity. To define a peripheral blood immune signature of response to PD-1 blockade in classical Hodgkin lymphoma, the study combined TCR beta sequencing with CyTOF. Study-wide conclusions, independent of this receptor: By C4D1, a significant rise was seen in CD4+ TCR diversity but not in CD8+ TCR diversity (p=0.0027 vs p=0.16), and the rise was most apparent among complete responders (p=0.02). Lower diversity was seen in patients whose nivolumab began less than 1 year after ASCT, and these patients were left out of later analyses so that immune reconstitution would not confound the results. The study was restricted to a single clinical trial cohort, and the causes of repertoire differences, possibly disease activity or prior therapy, were left undefined. Baseline TCR diversity was reported to be lower in newly diagnosed patients than in healthy donors and to be lower still in relapsed/refractory patients. Among trial patients, those achieving complete response had baseline diversity similar to that of newly diagnosed patients, while diversity was significantly lower in partial responders and progressors.

The CDR3 runs 13 amino acids, cysteine and phenylalanine included. Only the CDR3 DNA is retained, 39 bases long and in frame from the first base. Looking up the germline V gene yields CDR1 SGHRS and CDR2 YFSETQ. V drops 4 bases and J drops 8 bases, leaving 15 bases in between. Genomic DNA was isolated using the Qiagen DNeasy kit from unsorted PBMCs as well as from negatively selected CD4+ and CD8+ fractions. Using primers that anneal to V and J segments, immunoSEQ multiplex PCR amplified the TCR beta CDR3 regions. Amplification bias was minimized using a synthetic immune receptor repertoire, and residual bias was removed computationally after sequencing. As for the authors' bioinformatics: Repertoire diversity was quantified as the Shannon entropy index using custom Python scripts. Unsorted, CD4+ and CD8+ repertoires were analyzed separately, except in combined analyses where CD4+ and CD8+ sequences were merged in silico. A clone was considered expanded if an increase in frequency of at least 2-fold after treatment relative to C1D1 was found, and a pseudocount of 0.5 was applied to clones undetected at baseline. Clones with 0 or 1 copy at C1D1 were classified as singleton clones, and clones with 2 or more copies were classified as non-singleton clones. Clones expanded in unsorted samples were annotated as CD4+, CD8+ or unknown by matching protein sequences in sorted samples from the same patient. Wilcoxon tests were applied to paired samples to test diversity changes from C1D1 to C4D1. TCRdb took this table from immuneACCESS and kept in-frame rearrangements with V and J called. Such tables lack part of the clones; where checked against another copy, unresolved V genes explain under half of the gap, and the rest is unexplained. V, J and clone size were drawn from that table, and D and trimming were deduced from the DNA. The sample table holds about 25,000 clones, of which 65% to 80% were seen once. The top ten constitute about 32% of the sample.

Explained via the paper, the time point label denotes: cycle 4 day 1 (C4D1), after 6 weeks of nivolumab. All trial patients had relapsed after autologous stem cell transplantation, with cohorts A, B and C differing in prior brentuximab vedotin exposure. A total of approximately 51 patients with relapsed/refractory classical Hodgkin lymphoma made up the trial cohort, and each patient's best overall response was complete response, partial response or progressive disease. Single-agent nivolumab was administered to trial patients in the multi-cohort phase II CheckMate 205 trial. An independent review committee assessed best overall response by applying the 2007 International Working Group response criteria. PBMCs from the trial were collected at three points: immediately before nivolumab initiation (C1D1), and during therapy at cycle 2 day 1 and cycle 4 day 1. Peripheral blood was collected in 8 mL Vacutainer Cell Preparation Tubes, from which PBMCs were isolated by centrifugation and then cryopreserved.

About this clone: Its antigen is unknown. Within one base of it there is no much larger clone, and no base qualities were kept.

Sample: peripheral blood mononuclear cells (PBMCs), taken before the fourth cycle of nivolumab. The sequence was collected from a human donor with classical Hodgkin lymphoma. The V and J segments used are TRBV5-1 and TRBJ1-2, with no confidently assigned D gene. DNA sequence: TGCGCCAGCAGCCCAACACAAGGGAGCGGCTACACCTTC. Translated, this is CASSPTQGSGYTF.